The rows below give T cell receptor beta chains drawn from one sample of a study of CD8 T cells in Susac syndrome. Each CDR3 protein is one row after TCRdb ran MiXCR on the immunoSEQ multiplex PCR reads. The sample has some 120,000 distinct CDR3 sequences; 90% to 95% are singletons. Sequenced sample: CD8+ T cells from PBMCs. Receptors were obtained from a human donor with Susac syndrome. CDR3s include the opening cysteine and the closing phenylalanine or tryptophan. The D gene is left open where the match is weak. Rows may omit the clone size; those that give it use once, few, many or a size class.

d_gene: .; len: 19; j_gene: TRBJ2-7; v_gene: TRBV4-3; abundance: .; CDR3nt: TGCGCCAGCAGCCAAGATTGGCCGGGACTTCGCCCCACCTCGGGCGAGCAGTACTTC; CDR3aa: CASSQDWPGLRPTSGEQYF
d_gene: TRBD1; len: 13; j_gene: TRBJ1-1; v_gene: TRBV2; abundance: .; CDR3nt: TGTGCCAGCACTCGACAGGGGAACACTGAAGCTTTCTTT; CDR3aa: CASTRQGNTEAFF
d_gene: TRBD2; len: 19; j_gene: TRBJ2-7; v_gene: TRBV5-1; abundance: .; CDR3nt: TGCGCCAGCAGCTCCGGGGGGCTAGCGGGAGGGCTCTCCTCCTACGAGCAGTACTTC; CDR3aa: CASSSGGLAGGLSSYEQYF
d_gene: TRBD2; len: 16; j_gene: TRBJ2-1; v_gene: TRBV9; abundance: .; CDR3nt: TGTGCCAGCAGCGTAGTAGCGGGGGGGCTGCACAATGAGCAGTTCTTC; CDR3aa: CASSVVAGGLHNEQFF
d_gene: .; len: 14; j_gene: TRBJ2-1; v_gene: TRBV30; abundance: .; CDR3nt: TGTGCCTGGAGTGTGAAGCGTCAGTCCAATGAGCAGTTCTTC; CDR3aa: CAWSVKRQSNEQFF
d_gene: .; len: 14; j_gene: TRBJ1-1; v_gene: TRBV14; abundance: few; CDR3nt: TGTGCCAGCAGCCAGGGGCAGGGCGGGACTGAAGCTTTCTTT; CDR3aa: CASSQGQGGTEAFF
d_gene: .; len: 10; j_gene: TRBJ1-6; v_gene: TRBV5-1; abundance: .; CDR3nt: TGCGCCAGCAGCTTGGACTCACACCACTTT; CDR3aa: CASSLDSHHF
d_gene: .; len: 16; j_gene: TRBJ2-1; v_gene: TRBV3-1; abundance: .; CDR3nt: TGTGCCAGCAGCCCCCCCGGGGGTCCCCCCTACAATGAGCAGTTCTTC; CDR3aa: CASSPPGGPPYNEQFF
d_gene: TRBD2; len: 16; j_gene: TRBJ2-1; v_gene: TRBV29-1; abundance: .; CDR3nt: TGCAGCGTTTATCTAGCGGGAGGGGGAGCCTACAATGAGCAGTTCTTC; CDR3aa: CSVYLAGGGAYNEQFF
d_gene: .; len: 12; j_gene: TRBJ2-7; v_gene: TRBV3-1; abundance: .; CDR3nt: TGTGCCAGCAGCGGAGACAGGTACGAGCAGTACTTC; CDR3aa: CASSGDRYEQYF
d_gene: TRBD2; len: 17; j_gene: TRBJ2-5; v_gene: TRBV7-8; abundance: once; CDR3nt: TGTGCCAGCAGGCCCGCGGGGGAAGGGGTGATAGAAGAGACCCAGTACTTC; CDR3aa: CASRPAGEGVIEETQYF
d_gene: TRBD2; len: 15; j_gene: TRBJ2-1; v_gene: TRBV5-1; abundance: .; CDR3nt: TGCGCCAGCAGCTTGTTTCCCGGACTAGCGAATGAGCAGTTCTTC; CDR3aa: CASSLFPGLANEQFF
d_gene: .; len: 13; j_gene: TRBJ2-1; v_gene: TRBV5-6; abundance: .; CDR3nt: TGTGCCAGCAACATGGGGGCGAGGAATGAGCAGTTCTTC; CDR3aa: CASNMGARNEQFF
d_gene: .; len: 14; j_gene: TRBJ2-1; v_gene: TRBV6-4; abundance: .; CDR3nt: TGTGCCAGCAGTGACTCGATTGGGGGACATGAGCAGTTCTTC; CDR3aa: CASSDSIGGHEQFF
d_gene: TRBD2; len: 17; j_gene: TRBJ2-3; v_gene: TRBV11-2; abundance: once; CDR3nt: TGTGCCAGCAGCTTATCTAGCGGGGGGCCGGTCACAGATACGCAGTATTTT; CDR3aa: CASSLSSGGPVTDTQYF
d_gene: .; len: 14; j_gene: TRBJ2-5; v_gene: TRBV9; abundance: .; CDR3nt: TGTGCCAGCAGCGAGGGGGGGGGCCACGAGACCCAGTACTTC; CDR3aa: CASSEGGGHETQYF
d_gene: TRBD1; len: 15; j_gene: TRBJ2-2; v_gene: TRBV6-4; abundance: .; CDR3nt: TGTGCCAGCAGTGACTCGGGCGACAGGGCCGGGGAGCTGTTTTTT; CDR3aa: CASSDSGDRAGELFF
d_gene: TRBD1; len: 14; j_gene: TRBJ1-2; v_gene: TRBV27; abundance: few; CDR3nt: TGTGCCAGCAGTTTAAGGGGGCAGTTATATGGCTACACCTTC; CDR3aa: CASSLRGQLYGYTF
d_gene: TRBD2; len: 15; j_gene: TRBJ2-1; v_gene: TRBV15; abundance: .; CDR3nt: TGTGCCACCAGCGAAGGACTAGCGGGGAGAAATGAGCAGTTCTTC; CDR3aa: CATSEGLAGRNEQFF
d_gene: .; len: 16; j_gene: TRBJ1-5; v_gene: TRBV27; abundance: .; CDR3nt: TGTGCCAGCAGCTCATCAATCAGCCCAGGGATACAGCCCCAGCATTTT; CDR3aa: CASSSSISPGIQPQHF
d_gene: TRBD1; len: 16; j_gene: TRBJ2-5; v_gene: TRBV2; abundance: .; CDR3nt: TGTGCCAGCGCGTCTGGGGGGACAGGGATCCGTGGGACCCAGTACTTC; CDR3aa: CASASGGTGIRGTQYF
d_gene: .; len: 14; j_gene: TRBJ1-4; v_gene: TRBV5-6; abundance: .; CDR3nt: TGTGCCAGCAGCTTTGGGACACCTGATGAAAAACTGTTTTTT; CDR3aa: CASSFGTPDEKLFF
d_gene: TRBD2; len: 14; j_gene: TRBJ2-1; v_gene: TRBV5-6; abundance: .; CDR3nt: TGTGCCAGCAGGGGGACTAGCGGGGCATTTGAGCAGTTCTTC; CDR3aa: CASRGTSGAFEQFF
d_gene: TRBD2; len: 13; j_gene: TRBJ2-1; v_gene: TRBV30; abundance: .; CDR3nt: TGTGCCTGGTCGGGAGGGCCGGGCAATGAGCAGTTCTTC; CDR3aa: CAWSGGPGNEQFF
d_gene: TRBD2; len: 17; j_gene: TRBJ2-6; v_gene: TRBV20-1; abundance: .; CDR3nt: TGCAGTGCTAGAGTTCGCGGGAGGGCTTCTGGGGCCAACGTCCTGACTTTC; CDR3aa: CSARVRGRASGANVLTF
d_gene: .; len: 18; j_gene: TRBJ2-3; v_gene: TRBV11-2; abundance: .; CDR3nt: TGTGCCAGCAGCTTAGTAAGCCCGGTCGGCCTGCGCACAGATACGCAGTATTTT; CDR3aa: CASSLVSPVGLRTDTQYF
d_gene: TRBD1; len: 18; j_gene: TRBJ1-2; v_gene: TRBV4-1; abundance: once; CDR3nt: TGCGCCAGCAGCCTCTACCGCGTACAGGGGGCGTACCACTATGGCTACACCTTC; CDR3aa: CASSLYRVQGAYHYGYTF
d_gene: .; len: 15; j_gene: TRBJ2-5; v_gene: TRBV9; abundance: once; CDR3nt: TGTGCCAGCAGCGTAGAGAGCTCAGGGGCAGAGACCCAGTACTTC; CDR3aa: CASSVESSGAETQYF
d_gene: TRBD2; len: 14; j_gene: TRBJ2-1; v_gene: TRBV20-1; abundance: .; CDR3nt: TGCAGTGCTCAATCGGGGGGATCCTACAATGAGCAGTTCTTC; CDR3aa: CSAQSGGSYNEQFF
d_gene: .; len: 17; j_gene: TRBJ1-1; v_gene: TRBV3-1; abundance: .; CDR3nt: TGTGCCAGCAGCCCGCCCCCCCACGCGGTTGCGAACACTGAAGCTTTCTTT; CDR3aa: CASSPPPHAVANTEAFF
d_gene: .; len: 15; j_gene: TRBJ2-7; v_gene: TRBV3-1; abundance: .; CDR3nt: TGTGCCAGCAGCCAAGTTCCAGGAATGGGGCGAGAGCAGTACTTC; CDR3aa: CASSQVPGMGREQYF
d_gene: TRBD2; len: 15; j_gene: TRBJ2-5; v_gene: TRBV6-2/TRBV6-3; abundance: .; CDR3nt: TGTGCCAGCAGGGAGACTAGCGTTGGTCCAGAGACCCAGTACTTC; CDR3aa: CASRETSVGPETQYF
d_gene: TRBD1; len: 13; j_gene: TRBJ2-7; v_gene: TRBV7-9; abundance: .; CDR3nt: TGTGCCAGCAGGCCTCCACAGGGGACCGAGCAGTACTTC; CDR3aa: CASRPPQGTEQYF
d_gene: TRBD1; len: 15; j_gene: TRBJ1-1; v_gene: TRBV5-4; abundance: .; CDR3nt: TGTGCCAGCAGCTGGGGGACAGGAGATCCGGTTAGGGCTTTCTTT; CDR3aa: CASSWGTGDPVRAFF
d_gene: .; len: 13; j_gene: TRBJ1-2; v_gene: TRBV7-9; abundance: .; CDR3nt: TGTGCCTTCGACAGCCGATCTAACTATGGCTACACCTTC; CDR3aa: CAFDSRSNYGYTF
d_gene: .; len: 11; j_gene: TRBJ2-3; v_gene: TRBV28; abundance: .; CDR3nt: TGTGCCAGCAGCGGTCCCGGTACGCAGTATTTT; CDR3aa: CASSGPGTQYF
d_gene: .; len: 15; j_gene: TRBJ2-3; v_gene: TRBV4-3; abundance: .; CDR3nt: TGCGCCAGCAGCCACACCCAAAGGGGAGCAGATACGCAGTATTTT; CDR3aa: CASSHTQRGADTQYF
d_gene: .; len: 15; j_gene: TRBJ2-7; v_gene: TRBV20-1; abundance: .; CDR3nt: TGCAGTGCTAACCCTCCGTCAGATCCTACCTACGAGCAGTACTTC; CDR3aa: CSANPPSDPTYEQYF
d_gene: .; len: 15; j_gene: TRBJ1-5; v_gene: TRBV19; abundance: .; CDR3nt: TGTGCCAGTAGTATAGATGACGGGGGGAATCAGCCCCAGCATTTT; CDR3aa: CASSIDDGGNQPQHF
d_gene: TRBD2; len: 16; j_gene: TRBJ2-3; v_gene: TRBV6-4; abundance: .; CDR3nt: TGTGCCAGCAGCCCCGAGCGGGGGGAAGGGACAGATACGCAGTATTTT; CDR3aa: CASSPERGEGTDTQYF
d_gene: .; len: 13; j_gene: TRBJ1-5; v_gene: TRBV6-5; abundance: .; CDR3nt: TGTGCCAGCAGCTACAGCGTCAATCAGCCCCAGCATTTT; CDR3aa: CASSYSVNQPQHF